In its sample, the clone carrying this T cell receptor (beta chain) was seen once. Generated by immunoSEQ multiplex PCR, the TCRdb table keeps only in-frame clones and is missing some. The sample has more than 150,000 clones, 75% to 85% seen once. These data belong to a study of blood T cell repertoires in COVID-19. Study summary: Whether acute or convalescent, the COVID-19 samples came from the United States, Italy and Spain. PBMCs, B-cell-depleted T cells, or T cells were the source of the cDNA or gDNA that made up the material.

Those who participated ranged in age from 18 to 89 years and resided in about two dozen US areas. Which cohort a participant joined came from the clinical history participants gave. The CDR3 has 15 residues. In germline, CDR1 is MDHEN, CDR2 SYDVKM. The junction had 5 bases not matched to a gene; V was cut back by 5 bases and J by 0 bases. The chain couples TRBV28 to TRBJ2-7; 9 nucleotides line up with TRBD2. The receptor's source is a man between 35 and 55 years old who had recovered from COVID-19. The source material was PBMCs or T cells enriched from blood (not recorded which). The CDR3 sequence is CASSPGLARSYEQYF. CDR3 in DNA: TGTGCCAGCAGTCCAGGACTAGCGCGCTCCTACGAGCAGTACTTC.